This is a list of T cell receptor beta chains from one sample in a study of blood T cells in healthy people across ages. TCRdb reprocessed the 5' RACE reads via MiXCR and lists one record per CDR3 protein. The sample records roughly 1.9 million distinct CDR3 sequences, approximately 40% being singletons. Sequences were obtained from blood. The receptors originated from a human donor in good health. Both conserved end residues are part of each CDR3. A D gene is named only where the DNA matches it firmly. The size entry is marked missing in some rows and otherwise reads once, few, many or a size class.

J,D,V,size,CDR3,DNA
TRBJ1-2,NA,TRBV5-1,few,CASSGWQGKDYGYTF,TGCGCCAGCAGCGGGTGGCAGGGGAAGGACTATGGCTACACCTTC
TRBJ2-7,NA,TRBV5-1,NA,CASSLGIGGGHEQYF,TGCGCCAGCAGCTTGGGGATCGGGGGAGGCCACGAGCAGTACTTC
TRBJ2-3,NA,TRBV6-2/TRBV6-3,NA,CASSSAGKRDTQYF,TGTGCCAGCAGTTCGGCAGGGAAAAGGGATACGCAGTATTTT
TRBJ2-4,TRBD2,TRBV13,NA,CASSSRLAGLVRQYF,TGTGCCAGTAGCTCGAGACTAGCGGGGTTGGTGAGGCAGTACTTC
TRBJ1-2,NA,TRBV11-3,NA,CASSLGRAKGPGGYTF,TGTGCCAGCAGCTTGGGCAGGGCCAAAGGGCCTGGTGGCTACACCTTC
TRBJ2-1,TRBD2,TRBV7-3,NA,CASSPRTSNEQFF,TGTGCCAGCAGCCCAAGGACTAGCAATGAGCAGTTCTTC
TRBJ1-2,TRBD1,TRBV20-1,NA,CSASQGDGYTF,TGCAGTGCTAGTCAGGGGGACGGCTACACCTTC
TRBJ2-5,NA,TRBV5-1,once,CASATGGQEYF,TGCGCCAGCGCTACGGGGGGACAGGAGTACTTC
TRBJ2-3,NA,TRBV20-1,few,CSRSESTDTQYF,TGCAGTAGGTCTGAAAGCACAGATACGCAGTATTTT
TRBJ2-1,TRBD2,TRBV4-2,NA,CASSQDWGLAGNEQFF,TGTGCCAGCAGCCAAGATTGGGGACTAGCGGGCAATGAGCAGTTCTTC
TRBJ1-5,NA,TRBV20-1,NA,CSAWGGSNQPQHF,TGCAGTGCCTGGGGGGGCTCCAATCAGCCCCAGCATTTT
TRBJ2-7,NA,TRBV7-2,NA,CASRSPGDYEQYF,TGTGCCAGCAGGTCTCCCGGTGACTACGAGCAGTACTTC
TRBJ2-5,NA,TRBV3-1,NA,CASSQARQAETQYF,TGTGCCAGCAGCCAAGCTAGACAGGCCGAGACCCAGTACTTC
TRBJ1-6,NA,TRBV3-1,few,CASSQGGRGSPLHF,TGTGCCAGCAGCCAAGGGGGAAGGGGATCACCCCTCCACTTT
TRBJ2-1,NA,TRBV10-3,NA,CAISELKGSRYNEQFF,TGTGCCATCAGTGAATTGAAGGGATCAAGATACAATGAGCAGTTCTTC
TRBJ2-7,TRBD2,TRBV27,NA,CASSQVPGGYEQYF,TGTGCCAGCAGCCAGGTCCCCGGGGGGTACGAGCAGTACTTC
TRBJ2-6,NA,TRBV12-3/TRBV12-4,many,CASSLGYEGRASSGANVLTF,TGTGCCAGCAGTTTAGGGTACGAGGGTAGGGCTTCCTCTGGGGCCAACGTCCTGACTTTC
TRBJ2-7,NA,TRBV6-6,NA,CASSYSGENGEQYF,TGTGCCAGCAGTTACTCTGGGGAGAACGGCGAGCAGTACTTC
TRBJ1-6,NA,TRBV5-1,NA,CASSLDRDHSPLHF,TGCGCCAGCAGCTTGGACAGGGACCATTCACCCCTCCACTTT
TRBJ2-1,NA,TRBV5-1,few,CASSTIPGTIYNEQFF,TGCGCCAGCAGCACAATACCCGGGACCATCTACAATGAACAGTTCTTC
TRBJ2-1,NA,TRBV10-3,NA,CAISERRTSRQETQFF,TGTGCCATCAGTGAGCGACGAACTAGCCGCCAAGAGACCCAGTTCTTC
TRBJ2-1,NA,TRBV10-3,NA,CAISELHTRDYNEQFF,TGTGCCATCAGCGAATTACATACCCGTGACTACAATGAGCAGTTCTTC
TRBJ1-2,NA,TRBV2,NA,CASSDRGVGYTF,TGTGCCAGCAGTGATCGGGGGGTTGGCTACACCTTC
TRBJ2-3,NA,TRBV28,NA,CASKIPGFRTDTQYF,TGTGCCAGCAAAATTCCAGGGTTTAGGACAGATACGCAGTATTTT
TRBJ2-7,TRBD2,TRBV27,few,CASSWTSGYEQYF,TGTGCCAGCAGTTGGACTAGCGGCTACGAGCAGTACTTC
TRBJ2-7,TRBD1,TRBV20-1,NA,CSATGQPLFEQYF,TGCAGTGCGACGGGACAGCCCCTCTTCGAGCAGTACTTC
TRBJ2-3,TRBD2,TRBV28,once,CASSLLSPLAGGDTQYF,TGTGCCAGCAGTTTACTATCCCCCCTAGCGGGGGGTGATACGCAGTATTTT
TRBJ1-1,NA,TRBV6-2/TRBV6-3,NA,CASTRQALNTEAFF,TGTGCCAGCACCCGACAGGCCTTGAACACTGAAGCTTTCTTT